Given below is one TCR beta chain in context. The antigen it binds to is not known. Per-base quality was not reported, and no clone a single base away is much larger than it. Compared with germline, V lacks 0 bases and J lacks 2 bases; bases without a gene match: 5. CDR1 and CDR2 are drawn from the germline V gene: SGHTA, FQGTGA. The CDR3 sequence holds 18 residues, the cysteine and phenylalanine included. Only the CDR3 DNA stays, 54 bases, in frame from base 1. The data belong to a study of Tregs in tolerant kidney transplant recipients (dated 2019 in TCRdb). Background for the entire study: The study used TCRbeta sequencing to identify donor-specific regulatory T cells before combined kidney and bone marrow transplantation, then tracked those cells after transplant. Overall study outcomes, separate from this receptor: The study was limited by small patient numbers, and the findings need validation in larger populations and under other immunosuppression protocols. Expanding Tregs with activated donor B cells appeared to identify the most biologically relevant and donor-specific TCRbeta repertoire. PCR primers changed over time for some patients, so nucleotide-level comparison across those patients' samples was not possible. Although technical replication error seemed to be minimal, the question of biological reproducibility was not addressed directly. In tolerant patients, the expansion of donor-specific Tregs was greater than global Treg expansion, suggesting that the expansion was antigen-driven rather than nonspecific.

Genomic DNA was extracted from sorted cells with the QIAGEN DNeasy Blood and Tissue Kit for TCRbeta CDR3 sequencing. High-throughput TCRbeta CDR3 sequencing, which included PCR amplification with bias correction and internal controls, was done commercially through immunoSEQ. The source study handled its data this way. Unique productive TCRbeta sequences were defined by CDR3 nucleotide sequence where primers matched, otherwise by CDR3 amino acid sequence with Vbeta and Jbeta genes. As a correction for sorting error, sequences shared between sorted populations at a frequency ratio of 2:1 or less were discarded, and the remaining shared sequences were assigned to the higher population. A sequence was defined as donor-reactive if the sequence was expanded at least 5-fold in CFSE-low cells compared with unstimulated cells and had a frequency of at least 0.01% in CFSE-low cells. Repertoire divergence was quantified by Jensen-Shannon divergence using the top 100 TCRbeta sequences ranked by frequency. When a sample had multiple sequencing runs, each run was corrected for sorting error separately and the runs were then pooled. TCRdb obtained this table from immuneACCESS and retained in-frame rearrangements with V and J assigned. These tables miss some clones; where compared with another copy, unresolved V genes account for less than half of the shortfall, and the remainder is unexplained. The DNA gave D and trimming, while V, J and clone size come from that table. The sample includes about 55,000 clones, with around 90% observed a single time. The leading ten clones occupy around 15% of the sample.

The transplants used related donors with nonmyeloablative bone marrow transplantation, and mixed chimerism in the human trials was transient. Thawed PBMCs were FACS-sorted into unstimulated Tregs (CD4+CD25+CD127-), CD4+ non-Tregs (CD4+CD25-), CD4 cells and CD8 cells. The patients were several recipients of combined kidney and bone marrow transplants from the ITN036ST trial, and samples were available only from these trial subjects. Healthy control blood was separated into PBMCs by Ficoll density gradient and cryopreserved, and patient PBMCs were collected both before and after transplant. Recombination linked TRBV7-3 to TRBJ2-3; TRBD2 matches 13 bases in the middle. The TCR originated in a human patient who received a combined kidney and bone marrow transplant. Some T cells present after a transplant may be cells of the graft donor. The sample in question was CD8+ T cells from blood (PBMCs), obtained 24 months after the transplant. This receptor has the CDR3 CASSLTPGLAGNTDTQYF. At the DNA level, the sequence is TGTGCCAGCAGCTTAACCCCGGGACTAGCGGGGAACACAGATACGCAGTATTTT.